These T cell receptor beta chains were read from a single sample in a study of vaccination and CD4 T cells after COVID-19. TCRdb ran MiXCR on the PCR reads and lists one entry per CDR3 protein. The table shows some 27,000 distinct CDR3 sequences, with under 65% occurring only once. The sample was CD4+ T cells from blood, taken about 7 months after SARS-CoV-2 vaccination. These TCRs come from a human donor who had recovered from COVID-19. Both conserved end residues are part of each CDR3. D genes are given only for firm matches. Size is omitted from some rows. Given values are once, few, many or a class for expanded clones.

TRBJ1-5 | 13 | . | . | TRBV28 | TGTGCCAGCAGTTTACGGCCCGGGCAGCCCCAGCATTTT | CASSLRPGQPQHF
TRBJ2-5 | 14 | . | . | TRBV11-2 | TGTGCCAGCAGCGCGGGCGGGCGGCAAGAGACCCAGTACTTC | CASSAGGRQETQYF
TRBJ2-1 | 15 | . | . | TRBV24-1 | TGTGCCACCAGTGATCCCACCGGCTCCGGCGGTGGGCAGTTCTTC | CATSDPTGSGGGQFF
TRBJ2-7 | 14 | medium-sized | . | TRBV15 | TGTGCCACCAGCAGAGTTGGGCATGCCTACGAGCAGTACTTC | CATSRVGHAYEQYF
TRBJ2-3 | 15 | . | . | TRBV20-1 | TGCAGTGCTATCGTCGGGGTAGCGAGTTCAGATACGCAGTATTTT | CSAIVGVASSDTQYF
TRBJ1-6 | 14 | . | TRBD1 | TRBV28 | TGTGCCAGCAGTTTGGCAGGGGGGCATTCACCCCTCCACTTT | CASSLAGGHSPLHF
TRBJ2-7 | 14 | . | . | TRBV19 | TGTGCCAGCACACAGACAGTTCGCTCCTACGAGCAGTACTTC | CASTQTVRSYEQYF
TRBJ1-6 | 13 | . | . | TRBV2 | TGTGCCAGCAGTGTCATGGGGGATTCACCCCTCCACTTT | CASSVMGDSPLHF
TRBJ2-3 | 15 | . | . | TRBV7-6 | TGTGCCAGCAGCTTAGCACTCCTCAGGGAGGATACGCAGTATTTT | CASSLALLREDTQYF
TRBJ1-1 | 13 | . | . | TRBV7-6 | TGTGCCAGCAGCACCGAGGGGAACACTAAAGCTTTCTTT | CASSTEGNTKAFF
TRBJ1-1 | 14 | . | . | TRBV5-5 | TGTGCCAGCAGCTTGGTAAGCGGGAACACTGAAGCTTTCTTT | CASSLVSGNTEAFF
TRBJ2-7 | 16 | . | . | TRBV15 | TGTGCCACCAGCAGGGAGGGAGGGACAGGCGGTATCGAGCAGTACTTC | CATSREGGTGGIEQYF
TRBJ2-7 | 18 | . | TRBD1 | TRBV11-1 | TGTGCCAGCAGCCCCAATCCACGCCTGAGAGGGACAGGCAACGAGCAGTACTTC | CASSPNPRLRGTGNEQYF
TRBJ1-5 | 14 | . | . | TRBV20-1 | TGCAGTGCTAGACGTGGCCTTAGCAATCAGCCCCAGCATTTT | CSARRGLSNQPQHF
TRBJ2-3 | 13 | . | . | TRBV10-3 | TGTGCCATCGCCTCCGGGCCCACAGATACGCAGTATTTT | CAIASGPTDTQYF
TRBJ2-7 | 14 | . | . | TRBV27 | TGTGCCAGCAGTCCATCCTCAGGGATCTACGAGCAGTACTTC | CASSPSSGIYEQYF
TRBJ2-5 | 12 | . | . | TRBV2 | TGTGCCAGCGGGTTTGGTCAAGAGACCCAGTACTTC | CASGFGQETQYF
TRBJ2-1 | 19 | . | TRBD2 | TRBV20-1 | TGCAGTGCACGGACTAGCGGGAGTCATTCCCCCAGCTCCTACAATGAGCAGTTCTTC | CSARTSGSHSPSSYNEQFF
TRBJ2-7 | 16 | . | TRBD2 | TRBV7-2 | TGTGCCAGCAGCCCAGATCTGACTAGCGGGAGAAGCGAGCAGTACTTC | CASSPDLTSGRSEQYF
TRBJ2-2 | 13 | . | . | TRBV20-1 | TGCAGTGCTAGAGACGCGAACACCGGGGAGCTGTTTTTT | CSARDANTGELFF
TRBJ1-1 | 13 | once | TRBD1 | TRBV6-2/TRBV6-3 | TGTGCCAGCGGAAACAGGGGGTTCACTGAAGCTTTCTTT | CASGNRGFTEAFF
TRBJ2-7 | 17 | few | TRBD2 | TRBV6-8 | TGTGCCAGCAGACTCAAGGGGGGGAGCGGGGGCTCCTACGAGCAGTACTTC | CASRLKGGSGGSYEQYF
TRBJ1-6 | 14 | few | . | TRBV10-3 | TGTGCCATCGGCCCGGCAGGGTGGGATTCACCCCTCCACTTT | CAIGPAGWDSPLHF
TRBJ1-1 | 13 | . | . | TRBV12-3/TRBV12-4 | TGTGCCAGCAGGGTACAGCGGAACACTGAAGCTTTCTTT | CASRVQRNTEAFF
TRBJ1-2 | 13 | . | . | TRBV28 | TGTGCCAGCAGTTTTCCAGCGATCCGTGGCTACACCTTC | CASSFPAIRGYTF
TRBJ1-1 | 13 | . | . | TRBV7-2 | TGTGCCAGCAGCTTGGGGGCGAGAACTGAAGCTTTCTTT | CASSLGARTEAFF
TRBJ2-3 | 15 | few | TRBD2 | TRBV7-8 | TGTGCCAGCAGCACTGGACTAGCGGGAAGAGATACGCAGTATTTT | CASSTGLAGRDTQYF
TRBJ1-1 | 14 | . | . | TRBV6-5 | TGTGCCAGCAGTTCTCAAGGGGGGAACACTGAAGCTTTCTTT | CASSSQGGNTEAFF
TRBJ1-5 | 14 | . | . | TRBV20-1 | TGCAGTGCTCGTTACGGGTCTCGGAATCAGCCCCAGCATTTT | CSARYGSRNQPQHF
TRBJ2-7 | 17 | . | TRBD2 | TRBV6-2/TRBV6-3 | TGTGCCAGCAGTTATAGCCCTCTAGCGGGAAGTGACTACGAGCAGTACTTC | CASSYSPLAGSDYEQYF
TRBJ2-7 | 18 | . | . | TRBV27 | TGTGCCAGCAGTTCCCCTCCGGGCAGGGGCCTAAACTCCTACGAGCAGTACTTC | CASSSPPGRGLNSYEQYF
TRBJ1-1 | 12 | . | . | TRBV19 | TGTGCCAGTAGTATGGGACATTATGAAGCTTTCTTT | CASSMGHYEAFF
TRBJ2-5 | 13 | . | . | TRBV6-5 | TGTGCCAGCAGTCGGGCTGCTCGGGAGACCCAGTACTTC | CASSRAARETQYF
TRBJ1-2 | 14 | . | . | TRBV6-1 | TGTGCCAGCAGTGCAGGCAGTTTTACTAAAGGCTACACCTTC | CASSAGSFTKGYTF
TRBJ2-3 | 15 | few | TRBD2 | TRBV20-1 | TGCAGTGGCCTACTAGCGGGAGGGCTAACGGATACGCAGTATTTT | CSGLLAGGLTDTQYF
TRBJ1-2 | 14 | . | . | TRBV6-1 | TGTGCCAGCAGTGAGGGCAGGAGACCCTATGGCTACACCTTC | CASSEGRRPYGYTF
TRBJ2-7 | 13 | few | . | TRBV6-1 | TGTGCCAGCAGTCAGTGGGGGGCTGGGGAGCAGTACTTC | CASSQWGAGEQYF
TRBJ2-7 | 17 | . | TRBD1 | TRBV14 | TGTGCCAGCAGCCAAGATTTGGGGACAGGGCTACGAGGCGAGCAGTACTTC | CASSQDLGTGLRGEQYF
TRBJ2-3 | 15 | few | TRBD2 | TRBV15 | TGTGCCACCACTCCTAGCGGTACTAGCACAGATACGCAGTATTTT | CATTPSGTSTDTQYF
TRBJ2-7 | 14 | few | TRBD1 | TRBV4-2 | TGTGCCAGCAGCCACGGGACAGGGGGGAACGAGCAGTACTTC | CASSHGTGGNEQYF
TRBJ1-1 | 14 | few | . | TRBV6-2/TRBV6-3 | TGTGCCAGCAGTTACTCGAGACAGGTCTCACTAGCTTTCTTT | CASSYSRQVSLAFF
TRBJ1-5 | 16 | . | TRBD1 | TRBV27 | TGTGCCAGCCGACTGTCGACAGGGAGGAATAATCAGCCCCAGCATTTT | CASRLSTGRNNQPQHF
TRBJ2-7 | 15 | few | . | TRBV7-2 | TGTGCCAGCAGCTTAGCGTTTGGCGTCTCCTACGAGCAGTACTTC | CASSLAFGVSYEQYF
TRBJ2-7 | 12 | . | . | TRBV7-2 | TGTGCCAGCAGCGCCGTAAACTACGAGCAGTACTTC | CASSAVNYEQYF
TRBJ2-5 | 15 | . | TRBD1 | TRBV18 | TGTGCCAGCTCACCAAGACAGGGTAATATTGAGACCCAGTACTTC | CASSPRQGNIETQYF
TRBJ2-3 | 15 | . | TRBD2 | TRBV5-1 | TGCGCCAGCAGCTCGGCGGGAGCTAGCACAGATACGCAGTATTTT | CASSSAGASTDTQYF
TRBJ2-1 | 16 | . | . | TRBV20-1 | TGCAGTGCTAGAGATTTCACGGCTAGCACCTACAATGAGCAGTTCTTC | CSARDFTASTYNEQFF
TRBJ1-2 | 15 | . | TRBD1 | TRBV19 | TGTGCCAGTCAAAAAGGGGACAGACAAAACTATGGCTACACCTTC | CASQKGDRQNYGYTF
TRBJ2-1 | 13 | few | . | TRBV27 | TGTGCCAGCGGGAGGGGGATATACAATGAGCAGTTCTTC | CASGRGIYNEQFF
TRBJ2-3 | 16 | . | TRBD1 | TRBV7-9 | TGTGCCAGCAGATATACCAAATCAGGGGGCACGGATACGCAGTATTTT | CASRYTKSGGTDTQYF